This T cell receptor beta chain originates from a study of OX40 agonist ivuxolimab in advanced cancers. Study-level findings and limits: The study found among the lowest clonal expansion in partial responders at 0.1-3.0 mg/kg.

Only in-frame clones appear in the TCRdb table, and some are missing; sequencing was by immunoSEQ multiplex PCR. The data contain 77,000 or so clones, around nine tenths of them singletons. There are 12 residues in the CDR3. The germline V gene encodes CDR1 SGHAT and CDR2 FQDESV (reference sequence). The V end lost 5 bases, the J end lost 0 bases, and 4 bases lay between the germline ends. In the case of this clone: No antigen is known for it.

The rearrangement uses TRBV11-1 and TRBJ2-5; D remains ambiguous. This sequence was found in an adult with an advanced solid tumor such as melanoma, head and neck, liver or kidney cancer. Sequences were derived from CD4+ or CD8+ T cells sorted from blood, sampled in a trial of the OX40 agonist ivuxolimab. CDR3 coding DNA: TGTGCCAGCAGCCCGTACCAAGAGACCCAGTACTTC. Its protein is CASSPYQETQYF.